Shown below are 7 T cell receptor beta chains from a single sample sequenced in a study of shared clonotypes between healthy human individuals. Sequenced by immunoSEQ multiplex PCR; TCRdb stores in-frame clones only, minus some. The sample has about 800,000 clones, about 96% seen once. Naive-designated CD8 cells lacked CD45RO, were positively enriched for CCR7, and omitted terminally differentiated effector memory CD45RA+ cells. The sequenced material came from naive CD8+ T cells sorted from blood. Receptors were obtained from a man younger than 45 in good health.

The CDR3 loop is CASRSGTLTGGELFF. DNA of the CDR3: TGTGCCAGCAGGTCCGGGACTTTAACGGGCGGGGAGCTGTTTTTT. The gene calls are TRBV11-2 and TRBJ2-2; maybe TRBD2 (6 bases). The V end was cut by 6 bases, the J end by 7 bases, with 18 bases between. Germline V gene lookup returns CDR1 SGHAT and CDR2 FQNNGV. This CDR3 has 15 amino acids. Full variable domain (rest looked up from reference TRBV11-2 and TRBJ2-2): EAGVAQSPRYKIIEKRQSVAFWCNPISGHATLYWYQQILGQGPKLLIQFQNNGVVDDSQLPKDRFSAERLKGVDSTLKIQPAKLEDSAVYLCASRSGTLTGGELFFGEGSRLTVL.

The rearrangement joins TRBV28 to TRBJ1-5, with D possibly being TRBD1 (5 bases). The germline gives CDR1 MDHEN, CDR2 SYDVKM. V was pared by 5 bases and J by 7 bases, with 15 bases between. CDR3 size: 14 residues. CDR3 sequence reads: CASSPLGGGQPQHF. The CDR3 nucleotides are TGTGCCAGCAGTCCCTTGGGGGGTGGACAGCCCCAGCATTTT.

The CDR3 DNA reads TGCAGCGTTGAAGAGGAGACAGTTGAAGCTTTCTTT. This codes for CSVEEETVEAFF. This chain links TRBV29-1 with TRBJ1-1; the D gene is possibly TRBD1 (5 bases). CDR3 size: 12 residues. Trimming shortened V by 0 bases and J by 7 bases, and 9 bases separated the two germline ends. Per germline, CDR1 SQVTM and CDR2 ANQGSEA.

The chain has TRBV27 and TRBJ2-7; 8 nucleotides match TRBD2. After removal of 6 bases from V and 0 bases from J, the junction contained 7 bases not matched to a gene. Germline V gene sequence: CDR1 MNHEY, CDR2 SMNVEV (reference sequence). The CDR3 spans 15 residues. The CDR3: CASSRGGGSSYEQYF. In DNA, the CDR3 is TGTGCCAGCAGCCGGGGGGGCGGAAGCTCCTACGAGCAGTACTTC.

The chain couples TRBV5-1 to TRBJ1-5, with 7 bases matching TRBD1. This CDR3 region has 13 residues. J was trimmed by 6 bases and V by 0 bases; bases with no gene match: 0. Germline CDR1 is SGHRS and CDR2 is YFSETQ. Written as DNA, the CDR3 is TGCGCCAGCAGCTTGGGACAGGGTCAGCCCCAGCATTTT. As protein: CASSLGQGQPQHF.

The chain couples TRBV25-1 to TRBJ2-1; a weak D match, TRBD2 (5 bases). The ends were cut back, 6 bases at V and 6 bases at J, with 21 bases in the middle. CDR3 length: 16 residues. The germline gives CDR1 MGHDK, CDR2 SYGVNS. The CDR3 nucleotides read TGTGCCAGCAGAGGGTCGACTAACGGCATTTTCAATGAGCAGTTCTTC. As protein: CASRGSTNGIFNEQFF.

On this clone: The identical CDR3 is also encoded by other nucleotide sequences in the sample. The gene calls are TRBV6-5 and TRBJ2-7; 7 nucleotides match TRBD1. In germline, CDR1 is MNHEY, CDR2 SVGAGI. The V gene end was trimmed by 6 bases and the J gene end by 2 bases; junction bases not matched to a gene: 4. The CDR3 totals 13 residues. DNA of the CDR3: TGTGCCAGCAGCCCGGGGACAGCCTACGAGCAGTACTTC. Protein sequence: CASSPGTAYEQYF.